The rows below give T cell receptor beta chains drawn from one sample of a study of identifying expanded T cells in peripheral blood. The data were produced by immunoSEQ multiplex PCR, yet TCRdb's version contains in-frame clones alone and is incomplete. The sample has around 82,000 clones; 84% are singletons. The source material was blood. Every receptor here comes from a person between 18 and 69 years old in good health. Each CDR3 is given with its conserved first and last residue. The D gene is left open where the match is weak. Only some rows state a clone size, as once, few, many or a class for expanded clones.

abundance,v_gene,d_gene,j_gene,CDR3nt,CDR3aa
once,TRBV10-3,.,TRBJ2-7,TGTGCCATCAGTGAGATGGTTGGGGCGGAGTACGAGCAGTACTTC,CAISEMVGAEYEQYF
.,TRBV5-1,.,TRBJ1-4,TGCGCCAGCAGCTCAGAAGGACCTAATGAAAAACTGTTTTTT,CASSSEGPNEKLFF
.,TRBV5-4,.,TRBJ1-2,TGTGCCAGCAGCCTACCTACCGGAACCCGCTATGGCTACACCTTC,CASSLPTGTRYGYTF
.,TRBV4-2,TRBD1,TRBJ2-7,TGTGCCAGCAGCCTTGGACCCCCCGGACAGGGGGAATCCTACGAGCAGTACTTC,CASSLGPPGQGESYEQYF
.,TRBV2,.,TRBJ2-7,TGTGCCAGCGGACAGAACCTTTACGAGCAGTACTTC,CASGQNLYEQYF
.,TRBV4-3,.,TRBJ2-2,TGCGCCAGCAGCCAAGATAAGGCGGGATGGTCCGCCGGGGAGCTGTTTTTT,CASSQDKAGWSAGELFF
.,TRBV7-9,TRBD1,TRBJ2-7,TGTGCCAGCAGCTTAACCGTACAGGGGGCGGGCGAGCAGTACTTC,CASSLTVQGAGEQYF
.,TRBV5-4,.,TRBJ2-7,TGTGCCAGCAGCTTTTTCACCGGGACAAACTACGAGCAGTACTTC,CASSFFTGTNYEQYF
.,TRBV19,TRBD2,TRBJ2-4,TGTGCCAGTAGTACTTCCGGGACTAGCGGGTTCAAAAACATTCAGTACTTC,CASSTSGTSGFKNIQYF
.,TRBV5-4,.,TRBJ2-5,TGTGCCAGCAGCAGTGACCCGGGTTCTGGGGAGACCCAGTACTTC,CASSSDPGSGETQYF
.,TRBV7-2,TRBD1,TRBJ1-5,TGTGCCAGCAGCCCTAGGGACAGGGCAAGCAATCAGCCCCAGCATTTT,CASSPRDRASNQPQHF
.,TRBV30,.,TRBJ2-3,TGTGCCTGGAGCCCGGAGTGGACCTCCTGGGACACAGATACGCAGTATTTT,CAWSPEWTSWDTDTQYF
.,TRBV19,.,TRBJ1-5,TGTGCCAGTAATCACAGGGAGGACCAGCCCCAGCATTTT,CASNHREDQPQHF
.,TRBV5-1,.,TRBJ2-1,TGCGCCAGCAGCCCCTATGCAGGTGGGGGGGAGCAGTTCTTC,CASSPYAGGGEQFF
.,TRBV19,.,TRBJ2-3,TGTGCCAGTACCCCAGCTTACTCAGATACGCAGTATTTT,CASTPAYSDTQYF
.,TRBV10-3,TRBD1,TRBJ2-3,TGTGCCATCGGACCCACAGGGGGTACGCAGTATTTT,CAIGPTGGTQYF
.,TRBV5-1,.,TRBJ2-2,TGCGCCAGCAGCTCCCTACAGGGTTATCCTTATGCCGGGGAGCTGTTTTTT,CASSSLQGYPYAGELFF
.,TRBV27,TRBD1,TRBJ1-5,TGTGCCAGCAGATTAGCAGATGGACAGGGCAATCAGCCCCAGCATTTT,CASRLADGQGNQPQHF
many,TRBV5-8,.,TRBJ1-3,TGTGCCAGCAGCTTGTCGGGATATGGAAACACCATATATTTT,CASSLSGYGNTIYF
.,TRBV2,TRBD2,TRBJ2-7,TGTGCCAGCGAGGGAGCGGGAAATGTCTACGAGCAGTACTTC,CASEGAGNVYEQYF
.,TRBV5-1,.,TRBJ1-4,TGCGCCAGCAGACAGGACAGTACAACTAATGAAAAACTGTTTTTT,CASRQDSTTNEKLFF
.,TRBV27,.,TRBJ2-2,TGTGCCAACCTTCCCCCACATTTACCGAACACCGGGGAGCTGTTTTTT,CANLPPHLPNTGELFF
.,TRBV19,.,TRBJ1-1,TGTGCCAGTAGATCAGTGGCAGAAGCTTTCTTT,CASRSVAEAFF
.,TRBV30,.,TRBJ1-2,TGTGCCTGGAGTGTATTAGGGAGACACTATGGCTACACCTTC,CAWSVLGRHYGYTF
.,TRBV5-4,.,TRBJ2-7,TGTGCCAGCAGCGATTCTGAACGGGTCCCCTACGGGCAGTACTTC,CASSDSERVPYGQYF
.,TRBV6-6,.,TRBJ2-2,TGTGCCAGCAGTTCCGAGACTAGACCCGGGGAGCTGTTTTTT,CASSSETRPGELFF
.,TRBV9,TRBD1,TRBJ2-1,TGTGCCAGCAGCGTTGCCGGGACAGGGGGAGGGAATGAGCAGTTCTTC,CASSVAGTGGGNEQFF
.,TRBV9,.,TRBJ2-7,TGTGCCAGCAGCGTAGTTCGACTCAAGTGTGGGATCGAGCAGTACTTC,CASSVVRLKCGIEQYF